The next 26 T cell receptor beta chains were all read from a single sample in a study of tumor-infiltrating T cells and Merkel cell polyomavirus. Study overall: The T cells studied were CD8+ and recognized the Merkel cell polyomavirus KLL epitope.

Every patient's tumor was robustly positive for Merkel cell polyomavirus Large T antigen on immunohistochemistry. Repertoires were generated with immunoSEQ multiplex PCR, while TCRdb's copy carries only in-frame clones and drops some. The sample carries some 25,000 clones, about 85% recorded once. Sequencing was carried out using lymph node tissue. Source of these receptors: a man aged 45-65 years with Merkel cell carcinoma.

Worth noting for this clone: The sample contains more than one DNA sequence encoding this CDR3. This rearrangement joins TRBV18 to TRBJ1-1; maybe TRBD1 (6 bases). V lost 6 bases, J lost 0 bases, and 8 bases lay in between. Per germline, CDR1 KGHSH and CDR2 LQKENI. This CDR3 is 13 amino acids long. The CDR3: CASSRTVNTEAFF. CDR3 DNA sequence: TGTGCCAGCTCCAGGACAGTGAACACTGAAGCTTTCTTT.

This clone was seen once. The J gene is TRBJ1-6, the V gene TRBV5-1; a weak D match, TRBD1 (6 bases). The CDR3 length is 15 residues. The germline V and J ends were trimmed by 4 bases and 6 bases, with 14 bases remaining between them. Per the germline V gene, CDR1 is SGHRS and CDR2 is YFSETQ. The CDR3 DNA is TGCGCCAGCAGCCAAACAGGACAGAGTAATTCACCCCTCCACTTT. It encodes CASSQTGQSNSPLHF.

The rearrangement joins TRBV28 to TRBJ2-1; D may be TRBD2 (7 bases). Germline CDR1 and CDR2: MDHEN and SYDVKM. Between the trimmed V and J ends, which lost 6 bases and 2 bases, there was a span of 11 bases. The CDR3 spans 14 residues. CDR3 loop: CASRGGGAYNEQFF. The CDR3 nucleotides read TGTGCCAGCAGAGGGGGGGGCGCCTACAATGAGCAGTTCTTC.

The count of this clone is one. The chain's CDR3 is CASELGGTLNSPLHF. The CDR3, as DNA: TGTGCCAGTGAATTGGGAGGGACCCTAAATTCACCCCTCCACTTT. V and J are TRBV6-5 and TRBJ1-6; perhaps TRBD1 as D (5 bases). Between the trimmed V and J ends, which lost 9 bases and 7 bases, there was a span of 19 bases. This CDR3 spans 15 amino acids. CDR1 and CDR2 (germline): MNHEY, SVGAGI.

The CDR3 sequence is CASSLVAGPSLTDTQYF. CDR3 nucleotide sequence: TGTGCCAGCAGCTTAGTAGCGGGCCCTAGCTTAACAGATACGCAGTATTTT. The chain joins TRBV7-2 to TRBJ2-3; 7 bases agree with TRBD2. Germline V gives CDR1 SGHTA, CDR2 FQGNSA. The CDR3 runs to 17 residues. V gave up 1 base and J gave up 3 bases; unmatched junction bases: 10.

Points on this clone: This specimen includes other DNA sequences encoding the same CDR3. The gene calls are TRBV7-2 and TRBJ2-7, with 8 bases identical to TRBD1. The CDR3 runs to 17 residues. Germline CDR1 SGHTA, CDR2 FQGNSA. After removal of 0 bases from V and 0 bases from J, the junction contained 7 bases not matched to a gene. The CDR3 protein is CASSLASGTGFSYEQYF. The CDR3 nucleotides read TGTGCCAGCAGCTTAGCCTCTGGGACAGGATTCTCCTACGAGCAGTACTTC.

The chain couples TRBV29-1 to TRBJ2-3, with TRBD2 as a possible D gene (6 bases). The CDR3 has 13 amino acids. Trimming shortened V by 7 bases and J by 0 bases, and 11 bases separated the two germline ends. CDR1 is SQVTM, CDR2 ANQGSEA, per germline. The CDR3 coding sequence is TGCAGCGCCCCGGAGGGTAGCACAGATACGCAGTATTTT. It specifies CSAPEGSTDTQYF.

The J gene is TRBJ2-7, the V gene TRBV29-1; 8 positions match TRBD1. This CDR3 comprises 16 residues. Germline values: CDR1 SQVTM, CDR2 ANQGSEA. V lost 6 bases and J lost 1; bases outside the gene matches: 14. In DNA form, the CDR3 reads TGCAGCGTCTTAGACAGGGGTGGGCCCGGATCCTACGAGCAGTACTTC. Translated: CSVLDRGGPGSYEQYF.

V usage is TRBV7-3 and J usage is TRBJ1-1; TRBD1 is a possible D gene (5 bases). V was shortened by 5 bases and J by 4 bases, with 14 bases between the two germline ends. This CDR3 is built from 14 residues. CDR1 and CDR2 from the germline V gene are SGHTA and FQGTGA. Here the CDR3 reads CASSQGNGATEAFF. CDR3 nucleotide sequence: TGTGCCAGCAGCCAGGGTAATGGTGCCACTGAAGCTTTCTTT.

The rearrangement links TRBV5-1 to TRBJ1-2; 8 positions agree with TRBD1. The CDR3 is made up of 13 amino acids. CDR1 is SGHRS and CDR2 is YFSETQ in the germline V gene. Trimming at V came to 4 bases and at J to 8 bases, leaving 7 bases not matched to a gene. This chain's CDR3 is CASSQGQGGGYTF. The CDR3 DNA follows: TGCGCCAGCAGCCAAGGACAGGGCGGGGGCTACACCTTC.

This clone was seen just once. The genes are TRBV18 and TRBJ2-7; perhaps TRBD2 as D (5 bases). V dropped 0 bases and J dropped 3 bases, with 6 bases sitting between them. The CDR3 sequence is 13 residues long. Germline CDR1 KGHSH, CDR2 LQKENI. CDR3 in DNA: TGTGCCAGCTCACCACCGGGAGTCTACGAGCAGTACTTC. This gives the protein CASSPPGVYEQYF.

This chain joins TRBV14 and TRBJ2-1, with TRBD1 matching over 7 bases. CDR1 SGHDN and CDR2 FVKESK come from the germline V gene. The length of the CDR3 is 18 residues. The ends lost 4 bases at V and 3 bases at J; junction bases unmatched: 15. The CDR3 nucleotides read TGTGCCAGCAGCCCTATGACAGGGACCGATGGTTTCTACAATGAGCAGTTCTTC. Translated: CASSPMTGTDGFYNEQFF.

The rearrangement uses TRBV29-1 and TRBJ1-2, with 9 bases that match TRBD1. This CDR3 contains 14 residues. The J segment lost 0 bases and the V segment lost 8 bases, leaving 7 bases of the junction unmatched. Germline V gene data show CDR1 as SQVTM and CDR2 as ANQGSEA. DNA of the CDR3: TGCAGCACCAGGGACAGGGCTACTAACTATGGCTACACCTTC. This translates into CSTRDRATNYGYTF.

This rearrangement joins TRBV9 to TRBJ1-6, with unresolved D. V lost 0 bases and J lost 10, with 14 bases in between. The CDR3 runs to 15 residues. The germline CDR1 and CDR2 sequences are SGDLS and YYNGEE. DNA for the CDR3: TGTGCCAGCAGCGTAGGGCAGGACGGCGGGTCACCCCTCCACTTT. This translates into CASSVGQDGGSPLHF.

Only a few counts were recorded for this clone. The rearrangement joins TRBV6-5 to TRBJ2-1, with 14 bases matching TRBD2. Per the germline V gene, CDR1 is MNHEY and CDR2 is SVGAGI. This CDR3 is 15 amino acids long. Germline trimming cut 6 bases from V and 10 bases from J; bases unmatched to any gene: 8. CDR3 sequence (DNA): TGTGCCAGCAGCCGACTAGCGGGGGGGAAGGGAGAGCAGTTCTTC. Residues: CASSRLAGGKGEQFF.

The genes are TRBV5-5 and TRBJ2-7, with TRBD2 matching 8 bases. The CDR3 is made up of 14 amino acids. Germline loops: CDR1 SGHKS, CDR2 YYEKEE (reference sequence). V shed 2 bases and J 4 bases; nucleotides not matched to a gene: 5. The CDR3: CASSFGGGPYEQYF. The CDR3 DNA sequence: TGTGCCAGCAGCTTTGGCGGGGGGCCTTACGAGCAGTACTTC.

J is TRBJ2-1 and V is TRBV2, with D tentatively TRBD2 (6 bases). The CDR3 is made up of 15 amino acids. Germline V lookup: CDR1 SNHLY, CDR2 FYNNEI. V lost 7 bases and J 3 bases, leaving 16 bases between the germline ends. In nucleotides, the CDR3 is TGTGCCAGCAACTTCGGGACTTACCTCTACAATGAGCAGTTCTTC. Its translation is CASNFGTYLYNEQFF.

The rearrangement uses TRBV27 and TRBJ2-7, with D possibly matching TRBD1 (6 bases). Germline-derived CDR1 and CDR2 are MNHEY and SMNVEV (reference sequence). CDR3 length equals 16 residues. The ends were cut back, 0 bases at V and 0 bases at J, with 12 bases in the middle. In DNA, the CDR3 is TGTGCCAGCAGTTTATCGGGGGCGGGTAACTCCTACGAGCAGTACTTC. This encodes CASSLSGAGNSYEQYF.

The chain employs TRBV5-5 and TRBJ2-7; 9 nucleotides line up with TRBD1. V lost 4 bases to trimming and J lost 1 base; unmatched junction nucleotides: 6. Germline CDR1 and CDR2: SGHKS and YYEKEE (reference sequence). CDR3 length equals 15 residues. CDR3 coding DNA: TGTGCCAGCAGCCCAGACAGGGGGGGGTCCTACGAGCAGTACTTC. It yields the protein CASSPDRGGSYEQYF.

The J gene is TRBJ2-7, the V gene TRBV28; maybe TRBD2 (5 bases). Between the trimmed V and J ends, which lost 5 bases and 4 bases, there was a span of 6 bases. The CDR3 totals 11 residues. Germline V lookup: CDR1 MDHEN, CDR2 SYDVKM. CDR3 residues: CASSRGYEQYF. DNA for the CDR3: TGTGCCAGCAGTCGGGGTTACGAGCAGTACTTC.

This sequence joins TRBV2 and TRBJ1-1, with 8 bases lining up with TRBD1. Germline assignment: CDR1 SNHLY and CDR2 FYNNEI. CDR3 length equals 11 residues. Losses at the gene ends were 6 bases for V and 7 bases for J; bases not matched to a gene: 1. CDR3 protein: CASRTGVEAFF. CDR3 bases: TGTGCCAGCAGGACAGGGGTTGAAGCTTTCTTT. Full variable domain (missing parts from reference TRBV2 and TRBJ1-1): EPEVTQTPSHQVTQMGQEVILRCVPISNHLYFYWYRQILGQKVEFLVSFYNNEISEKSEIFDDQFSVERPDGSNFTLKIRSTKLEDSAMYFCASRTGVEAFFGQGTRLTVV.

This clone is a singleton in its sample. The J gene is TRBJ2-3, the V gene TRBV2; 10 nucleotides line up with TRBD2. V dropped 6 bases and J dropped 2; count of bases not matched to a gene: 8. From germline, CDR1 is SNHLY and CDR2 FYNNEI. This CDR3 region has 16 residues. This chain's CDR3 is CASRTLAGVNTDTQYF. The CDR3 nucleotides read TGTGCCAGCAGGACGCTAGCGGGAGTAAACACAGATACGCAGTATTTT.

The chain has TRBV11-2 and TRBJ2-3, with 7 bases aligning to TRBD2. This CDR3 region has 16 residues. With V trimmed by 4 bases and J by 1 base, 8 bases remained unmatched. Germline CDR1 reads SGHAT; CDR2 reads FQNNGV. CDR3 loop: CASSSSRDYRTDTQYF. CDR3 coding DNA: TGTGCCAGCAGCTCAAGCCGGGACTACCGCACAGATACGCAGTATTTT.

The table lists this clone with a count of one. This chain links TRBV10-3 with TRBJ1-6; the D is unclear. The CDR3 length is 15 residues. CDR1 is ENHRY, CDR2 SYGVKD, per germline. V was shortened by 5 bases and J by 0 bases, with 8 bases between the two germline ends. In DNA, the CDR3 is TGTGCCATCAGTCTAGGGAGCTCCTATAATTCACCCCTCCACTTT. Its protein product is CAISLGSSYNSPLHF.

The chain is built from TRBV7-6 and TRBJ1-6; 10 positions agree with TRBD1. The CDR3 loop spans 15 amino acids. Germline values: CDR1 SGHVS, CDR2 FNYEAQ. Germline trimming cut 1 base from V and 9 bases from J; bases unmatched to any gene: 3. The CDR3 loop is CASSLETGGFSPLHF. The DNA of the CDR3 is TGTGCCAGCAGCTTAGAGACAGGGGGCTTTTCACCCCTCCACTTT.

This chain uses TRBV5-8 with TRBJ1-3; no firm D call. V lost 10 bases, J lost 4 bases, and 12 bases lay in between. This CDR3 comprises 12 residues. CDR1 and CDR2 (germline): SGHTS, YDEGEE. CDR3 sequence reads: CAVSVHGNTIYF. The CDR3 DNA reads as TGTGCCGTCAGCGTTCACGGAAACACCATATATTTT.